This T cell receptor beta chain was found in a study of CD8 T cells in Susac syndrome. CD8+ and CD4+ T cells taken from blood had their TCR beta sequenced. Healthy donors served as age- and sex-matched controls. An input of about 0.5 to 1 ug of RNA was subjected to reverse transcription using random hexamers. immunoSEQ multiplex PCR amplified TCR beta CDR3 across 54 Vbeta, 13 Jbeta. TCRdb passed the immunoSEQ multiplex PCR reads through MiXCR, listing each CDR3 protein once. There are about 200,000 distinct CDR3 sequences in the sample; roughly 92% occur only once, and around 0.096% lies in the top ten. The sequence was collected from a human donor in good health. The specimen was CD4+ T cells from PBMCs.

CDR3 coding DNA: TGTGCCAGTAGGACTATTAGGTGGAGCTCTGGAAACACCATATATTTT. This encodes CASRTIRWSSGNTIYF. This sequence joins TRBV19 and TRBJ1-3, with D unclear. V was cut by 6 bases and J by 0 bases, with 15 bases left in between. The CDR3 contains 16 residues. CDR1 and CDR2 from the germline V gene are LNHDA and SQIVND (reference sequence).